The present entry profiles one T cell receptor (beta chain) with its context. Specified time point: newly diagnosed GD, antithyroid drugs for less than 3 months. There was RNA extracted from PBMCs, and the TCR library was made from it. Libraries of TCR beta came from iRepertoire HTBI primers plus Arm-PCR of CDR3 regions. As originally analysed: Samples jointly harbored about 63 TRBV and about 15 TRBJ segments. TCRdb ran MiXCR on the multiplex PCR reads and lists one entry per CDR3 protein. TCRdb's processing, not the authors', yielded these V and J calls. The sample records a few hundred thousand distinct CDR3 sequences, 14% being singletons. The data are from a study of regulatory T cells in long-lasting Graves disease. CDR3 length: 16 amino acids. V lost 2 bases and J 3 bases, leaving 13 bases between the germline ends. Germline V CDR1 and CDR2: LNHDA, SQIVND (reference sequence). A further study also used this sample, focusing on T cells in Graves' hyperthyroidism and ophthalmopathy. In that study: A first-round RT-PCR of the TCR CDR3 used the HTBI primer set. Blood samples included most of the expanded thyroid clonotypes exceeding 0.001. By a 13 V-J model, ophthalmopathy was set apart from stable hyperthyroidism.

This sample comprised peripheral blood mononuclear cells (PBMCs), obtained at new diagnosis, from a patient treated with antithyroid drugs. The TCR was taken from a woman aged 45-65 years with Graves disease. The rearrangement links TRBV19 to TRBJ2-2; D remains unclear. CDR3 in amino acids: CASSIIGIRDTGELFF. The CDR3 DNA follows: TGTGCCAGTAGTATAATCGGCATTCGAGACACCGGGGAGCTGTTTTTT.